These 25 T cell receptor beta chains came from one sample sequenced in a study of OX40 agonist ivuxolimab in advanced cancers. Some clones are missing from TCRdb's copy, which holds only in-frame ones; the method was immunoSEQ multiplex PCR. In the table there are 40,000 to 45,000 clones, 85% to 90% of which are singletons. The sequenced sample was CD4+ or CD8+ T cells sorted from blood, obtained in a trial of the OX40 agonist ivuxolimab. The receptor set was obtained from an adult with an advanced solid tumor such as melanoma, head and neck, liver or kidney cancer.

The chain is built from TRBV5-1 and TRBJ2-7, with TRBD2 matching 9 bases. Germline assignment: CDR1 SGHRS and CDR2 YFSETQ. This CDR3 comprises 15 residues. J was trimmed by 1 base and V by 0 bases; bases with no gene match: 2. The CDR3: CASSLASGVSYEQYF. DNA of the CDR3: TGCGCCAGCAGCTTGGCTAGCGGGGTATCCTACGAGCAGTACTTC.

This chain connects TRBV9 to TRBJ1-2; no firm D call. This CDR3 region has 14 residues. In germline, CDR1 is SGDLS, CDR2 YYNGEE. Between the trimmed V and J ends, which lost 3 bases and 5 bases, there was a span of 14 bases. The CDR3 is CASSANDGRYGYTF. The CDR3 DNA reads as TGTGCCAGCAGCGCGAACGACGGCAGATATGGCTACACCTTC.

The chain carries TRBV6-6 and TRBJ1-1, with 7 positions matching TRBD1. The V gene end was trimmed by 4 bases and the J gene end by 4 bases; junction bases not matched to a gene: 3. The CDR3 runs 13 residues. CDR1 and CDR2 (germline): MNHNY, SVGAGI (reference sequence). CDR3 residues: CASSFQGGTEAFF. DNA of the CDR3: TGTGCCAGCAGTTTCCAGGGGGGCACTGAAGCTTTCTTT.

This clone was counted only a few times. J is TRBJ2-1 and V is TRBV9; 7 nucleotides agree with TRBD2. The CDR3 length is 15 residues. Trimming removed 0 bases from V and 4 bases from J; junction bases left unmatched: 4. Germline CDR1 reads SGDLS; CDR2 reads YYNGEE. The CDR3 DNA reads TGTGCCAGCAGCGTAGAACTAGCGCAATACAATGAGCAGTTCTTC. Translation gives CASSVELAQYNEQFF.

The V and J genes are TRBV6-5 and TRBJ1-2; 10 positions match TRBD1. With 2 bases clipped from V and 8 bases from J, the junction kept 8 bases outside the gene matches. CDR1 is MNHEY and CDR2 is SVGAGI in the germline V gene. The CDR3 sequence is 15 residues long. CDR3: CASSYTLGQGEGYTF. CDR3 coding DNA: TGTGCCAGCAGTTACACCTTAGGACAGGGGGAAGGCTACACCTTC.

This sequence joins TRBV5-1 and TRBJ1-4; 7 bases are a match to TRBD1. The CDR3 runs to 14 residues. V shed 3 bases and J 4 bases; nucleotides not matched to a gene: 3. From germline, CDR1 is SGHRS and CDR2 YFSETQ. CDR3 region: CASSSGQFNEKLFF. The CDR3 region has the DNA TGCGCCAGCAGCTCGGGACAGTTTAATGAAAAACTGTTTTTT.

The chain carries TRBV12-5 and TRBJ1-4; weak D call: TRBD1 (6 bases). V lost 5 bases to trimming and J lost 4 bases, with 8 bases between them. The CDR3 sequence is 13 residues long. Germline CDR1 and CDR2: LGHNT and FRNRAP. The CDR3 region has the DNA TGTGCTAGTGGTCAACAGGGTAATGAAAAACTGTTTTTT. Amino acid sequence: CASGQQGNEKLFF.

CDR3 sequence reads: CASSLTAGGSYNEQFF. DNA for the CDR3: TGTGCCAGCAGCTTAACGGCGGGAGGCTCCTACAATGAGCAGTTCTTC. The chain links TRBV7-3 to TRBJ2-1, with TRBD2 matching 8 bases. The trim removed 0 bases at V and 0 bases at J, leaving 1 base unmatched. Germline CDR1 SGHTA, CDR2 FQGTGA. CDR3 size: 16 residues.

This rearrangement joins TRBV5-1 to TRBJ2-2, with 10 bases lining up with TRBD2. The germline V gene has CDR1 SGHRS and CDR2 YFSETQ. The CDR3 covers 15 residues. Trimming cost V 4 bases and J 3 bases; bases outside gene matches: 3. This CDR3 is CASSGSGRDTGELFF. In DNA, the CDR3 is TGCGCCAGCAGCGGGAGCGGGAGGGACACCGGGGAGCTGTTTTTT.

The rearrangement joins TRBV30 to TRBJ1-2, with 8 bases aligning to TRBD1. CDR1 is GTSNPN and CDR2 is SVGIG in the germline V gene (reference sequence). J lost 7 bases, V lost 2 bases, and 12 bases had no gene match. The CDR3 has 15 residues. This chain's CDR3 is CAWSTTLQGAGGYTF. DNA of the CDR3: TGTGCCTGGAGTACCACCCTTCAGGGGGCTGGTGGCTACACCTTC.

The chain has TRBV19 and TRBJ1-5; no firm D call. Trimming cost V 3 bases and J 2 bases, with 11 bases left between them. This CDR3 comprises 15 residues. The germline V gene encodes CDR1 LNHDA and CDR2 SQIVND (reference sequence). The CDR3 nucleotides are TGTGCCAGTAGTATTGACGAGGTGGGCAATCAGCCCCAGCATTTT. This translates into CASSIDEVGNQPQHF. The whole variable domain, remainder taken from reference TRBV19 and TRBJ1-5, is DGGITQSPKYLFRKEGQNVTLSCEQNLNHDAMYWYRQDPGQGLRLIYYSQIVNDFQKGDIAEGYSVSREKKESFPLTVTSAQKNPTAFYLCASSIDEVGNQPQHFGDGTRLSIL.

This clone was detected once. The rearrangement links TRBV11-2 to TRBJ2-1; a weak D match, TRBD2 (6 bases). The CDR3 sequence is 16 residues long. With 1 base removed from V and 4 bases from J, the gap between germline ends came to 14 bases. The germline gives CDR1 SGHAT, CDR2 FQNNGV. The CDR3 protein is CASSLAIMGTYNEQFF. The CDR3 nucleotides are TGTGCCAGCAGCTTAGCAATAATGGGGACTTACAATGAGCAGTTCTTC.

The CDR3 coding sequence is TGTGCCAGCAGCTTGGGGAGACAGGGGGCATACAATGAGCAGTTCTTC. Protein sequence: CASSLGRQGAYNEQFF. The J gene is TRBJ2-1, the V gene TRBV5-4; 10 bases align to TRBD1. CDR1 SGHNT and CDR2 YYREEE come from the germline V gene (reference sequence). V lost 0 bases to trimming and J lost 4 bases; unmatched junction nucleotides: 4. The CDR3 contains 16 residues.

DNA of the CDR3: TGTGCCAGCAGCTTAGAAGGTAGCGGGAGTCTCAATGAGCAGTTCTTC. This sequence encodes CASSLEGSGSLNEQFF. V is TRBV11-3 and J is TRBJ2-1, with 9 positions matching TRBD2. Germline trimming cut 0 bases from V and 6 bases from J; bases unmatched to any gene: 6. CDR1 and CDR2 from the germline V gene are SGHNT and YENEEA. The CDR3 extends over 16 amino acids.

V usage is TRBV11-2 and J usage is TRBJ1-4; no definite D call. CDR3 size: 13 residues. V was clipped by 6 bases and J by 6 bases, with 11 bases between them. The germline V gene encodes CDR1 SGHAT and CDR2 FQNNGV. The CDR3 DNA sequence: TGTGCCAGCAGTCCCGGGATTTATGAAAAACTGTTTTTT. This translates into CASSPGIYEKLFF.

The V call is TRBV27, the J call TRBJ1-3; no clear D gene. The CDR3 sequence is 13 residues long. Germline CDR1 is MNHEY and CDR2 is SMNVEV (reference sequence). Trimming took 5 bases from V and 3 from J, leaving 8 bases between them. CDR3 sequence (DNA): TGTGCCAGCAGTCCAAACCATGGAAACACCATATATTTT. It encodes CASSPNHGNTIYF.

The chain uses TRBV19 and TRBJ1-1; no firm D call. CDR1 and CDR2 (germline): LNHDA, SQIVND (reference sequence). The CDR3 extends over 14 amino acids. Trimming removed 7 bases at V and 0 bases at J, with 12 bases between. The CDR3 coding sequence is TGTGCCAGTACCCTTCGGGGATTGAACACTGAAGCTTTCTTT. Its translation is CASTLRGLNTEAFF.

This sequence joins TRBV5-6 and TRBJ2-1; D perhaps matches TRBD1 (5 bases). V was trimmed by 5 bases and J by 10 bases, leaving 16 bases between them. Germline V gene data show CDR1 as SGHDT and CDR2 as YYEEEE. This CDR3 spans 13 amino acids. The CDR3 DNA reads TGTGCCAGCAGTTTTGCAGGGATCTCGGAGCAGTTCTTC. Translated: CASSFAGISEQFF.

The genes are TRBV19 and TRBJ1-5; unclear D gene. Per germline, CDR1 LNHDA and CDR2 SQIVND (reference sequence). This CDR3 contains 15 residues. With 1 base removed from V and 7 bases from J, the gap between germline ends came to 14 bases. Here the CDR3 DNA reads TGTGCCAGTAGTATAGTAGCGGGCATGGGACAGCCCCAGCATTTT. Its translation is CASSIVAGMGQPQHF.

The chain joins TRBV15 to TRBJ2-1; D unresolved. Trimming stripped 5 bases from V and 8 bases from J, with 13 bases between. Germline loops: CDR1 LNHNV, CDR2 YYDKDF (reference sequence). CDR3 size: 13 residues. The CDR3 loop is CATSRNRGDEQFF. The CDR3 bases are TGTGCCACCAGCCGAAATAGAGGTGATGAGCAGTTCTTC.

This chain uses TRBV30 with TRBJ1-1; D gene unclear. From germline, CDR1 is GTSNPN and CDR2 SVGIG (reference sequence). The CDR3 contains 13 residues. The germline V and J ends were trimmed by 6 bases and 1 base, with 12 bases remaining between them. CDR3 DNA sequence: TGTGCCTGCTACGCCATGAGGAACACTGAAGCTTTCTTT. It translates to CACYAMRNTEAFF.

CDR3 coding DNA: TGTGCCAGCAGCCATAATAGGGCAGGGGCTGGCTACACCTTC. Translating it yields CASSHNRAGAGYTF. The chain combines TRBV4-2 with TRBJ1-2; a possible D gene is TRBD1 (6 bases). Per germline, CDR1 LGHNA and CDR2 YNFKEQ. The CDR3 has 14 residues. The V end was cut by 3 bases, the J end by 7 bases, with 15 bases between.

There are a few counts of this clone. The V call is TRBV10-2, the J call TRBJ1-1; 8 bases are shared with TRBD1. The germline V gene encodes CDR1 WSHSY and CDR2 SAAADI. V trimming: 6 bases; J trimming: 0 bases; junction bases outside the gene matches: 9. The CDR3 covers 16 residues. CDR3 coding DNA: TGCGCCAGCAGGACCGACAGGGGCCCGATGAACACTGAAGCTTTCTTT. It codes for CASRTDRGPMNTEAFF.

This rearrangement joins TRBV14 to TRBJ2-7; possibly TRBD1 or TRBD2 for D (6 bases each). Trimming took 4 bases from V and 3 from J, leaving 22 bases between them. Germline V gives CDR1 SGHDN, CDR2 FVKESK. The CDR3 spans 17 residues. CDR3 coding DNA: TGTGCCAGCAGCCCAGGGGCGGGGCGCTCGGCGGTCTACGAGCAGTACTTC. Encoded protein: CASSPGAGRSAVYEQYF.

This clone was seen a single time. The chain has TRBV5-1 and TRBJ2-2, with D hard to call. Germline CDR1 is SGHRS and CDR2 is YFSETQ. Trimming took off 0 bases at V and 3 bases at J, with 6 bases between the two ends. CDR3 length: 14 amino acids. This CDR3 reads CASSLEQYTGELFF. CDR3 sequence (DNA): TGCGCCAGCAGCTTGGAACAATACACCGGGGAGCTGTTTTTT.